The following is a T cell receptor beta chain sequence with its context. This specimen belongs to a study of blood T cell repertoires in COVID-19. The repertoire was sequenced with immunoSEQ multiplex PCR; TCRdb's copy has only in-frame clones and lacks some. The table has 360,000 or so clones, 90% seen once. The V segment lost 0 bases and the J segment 9 bases; nucleotides outside the gene matches: 15. Germline V gene sequence: CDR1 SGDLS, CDR2 YYNGEE. CDR3 length: 17 amino acids. The gene calls are TRBV9 and TRBJ2-1, with 7 bases lining up with TRBD2. The TCR sequence derives from a young man with active or convalescent COVID-19. The sample consisted of peripheral blood. CDR3 sequence: CASSVEGGRPSYVEQFF. As DNA, the CDR3 is TGTGCCAGCAGCGTAGAGGGAGGGAGGCCGTCCTATGTTGAGCAGTTCTTC.